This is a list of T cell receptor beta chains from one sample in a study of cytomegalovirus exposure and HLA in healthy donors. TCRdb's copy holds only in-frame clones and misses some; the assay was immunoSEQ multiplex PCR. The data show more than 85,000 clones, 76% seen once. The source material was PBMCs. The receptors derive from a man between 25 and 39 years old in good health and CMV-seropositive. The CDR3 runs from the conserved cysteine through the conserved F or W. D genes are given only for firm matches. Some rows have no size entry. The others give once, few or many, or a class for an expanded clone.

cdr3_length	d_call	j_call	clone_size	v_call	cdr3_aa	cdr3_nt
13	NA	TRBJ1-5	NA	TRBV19	CASRSVVGQPQHF	TGTGCCAGTAGGAGCGTCGTTGGTCAGCCCCAGCATTTT
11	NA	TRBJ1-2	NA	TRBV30	CAGRGGQGYTF	TGTGCCGGACGGGGAGGGCAAGGCTACACCTTC
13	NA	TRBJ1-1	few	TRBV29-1	CSVGRGMNTEAFF	TGCAGCGTTGGAAGGGGAATGAACACTGAAGCTTTCTTT
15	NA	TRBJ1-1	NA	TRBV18	CASSSVGVENTEAFF	TGTGCCAGCTCATCTGTCGGGGTGGAGAACACTGAAGCTTTCTTT
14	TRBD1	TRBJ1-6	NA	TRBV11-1	CASSPTGGTSPLHF	TGTGCCAGCAGCCCGACAGGGGGCACTTCACCCCTCCACTTT
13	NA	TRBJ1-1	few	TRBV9	CASMRVLNTEAFF	TGTGCCAGCATGCGGGTGTTGAACACTGAAGCTTTCTTT
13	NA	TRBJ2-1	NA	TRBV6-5	CASSTFASNEQFF	TGTGCCAGCAGCACCTTCGCGAGTAATGAGCAGTTCTTC
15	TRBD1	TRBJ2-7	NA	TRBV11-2	CASRAAGGQTYEQYF	TGTGCCAGCAGGGCCGCAGGGGGCCAGACCTACGAGCAGTACTTC
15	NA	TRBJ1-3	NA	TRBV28	CASSFAGLSGNTIYF	TGTGCCAGCAGTTTCGCCGGACTCTCTGGAAACACCATATATTTT
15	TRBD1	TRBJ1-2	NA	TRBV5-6	CASSGTGTGIYGYTF	TGTGCCAGCAGCGGTACCGGGACAGGGATCTATGGCTACACCTTC
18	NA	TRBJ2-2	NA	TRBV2	CASSYDIGLRANTGELFF	TGTGCCAGCAGTTACGACATTGGCCTACGCGCGAACACCGGGGAGCTGTTTTTT
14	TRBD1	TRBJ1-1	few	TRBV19	CASSQTGPNTEAFF	TGTGCCAGTAGTCAGACAGGGCCGAACACTGAAGCTTTCTTT
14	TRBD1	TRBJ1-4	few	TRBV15	CATSRGQGNEKLFF	TGTGCCACCAGCAGGGGACAGGGTAATGAAAAACTGTTTTTT
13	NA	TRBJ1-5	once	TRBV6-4	CANPEGGNQPQHF	TGTGCCAACCCTGAGGGGGGCAATCAGCCCCAGCATTTT
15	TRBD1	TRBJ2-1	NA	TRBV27	CASSLGTGYYNEQFF	TGTGCCAGCAGTTTGGGGACAGGGTACTACAATGAGCAGTTCTTC
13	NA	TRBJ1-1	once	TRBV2	CASRETGRSEAFF	TGTGCCAGCAGAGAGACAGGTCGGTCTGAAGCTTTCTTT
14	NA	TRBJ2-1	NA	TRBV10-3	CAISVAGPDNEQFF	TGTGCCATCAGTGTGGCGGGGCCGGACAATGAGCAGTTCTTC
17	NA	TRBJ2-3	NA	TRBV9	CASSVGALWGQVNTQYF	TGTGCCAGCAGCGTGGGGGCCCTATGGGGGCAGGTTAATACGCAGTATTTT
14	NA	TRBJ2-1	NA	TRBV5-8	CASSLYLGRDEQFF	TGTGCCAGCAGCTTGTACCTGGGCCGCGATGAGCAGTTCTTC
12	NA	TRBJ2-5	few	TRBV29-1	CSVGRTWETQYF	TGCAGCGTTGGAAGGACTTGGGAGACCCAGTACTTC
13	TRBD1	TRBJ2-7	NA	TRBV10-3	CAISGQGSHEQYF	TGTGCCATCAGTGGACAGGGGTCCCACGAGCAGTACTTC
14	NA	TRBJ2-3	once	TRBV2	CASSEAGGADTQYF	TGTGCCAGCAGTGAAGCGGGGGGAGCAGATACGCAGTATTTT
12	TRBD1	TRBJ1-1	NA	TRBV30	CAWYRGSTEAFF	TGTGCCTGGTACAGGGGAAGCACTGAAGCTTTCTTT
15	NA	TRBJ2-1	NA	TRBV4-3	CASSQDYASVNEQFF	TGCGCCAGCAGCCAAGATTATGCGTCGGTCAATGAGCAGTTCTTC
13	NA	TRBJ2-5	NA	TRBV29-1	CSVEGHFQETQYF	TGCAGCGTTGAGGGACACTTCCAAGAGACCCAGTACTTC
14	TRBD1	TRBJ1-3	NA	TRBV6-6	CASKYRGQGNTIYF	TGTGCCAGCAAGTACAGGGGGCAAGGAAACACCATATATTTT